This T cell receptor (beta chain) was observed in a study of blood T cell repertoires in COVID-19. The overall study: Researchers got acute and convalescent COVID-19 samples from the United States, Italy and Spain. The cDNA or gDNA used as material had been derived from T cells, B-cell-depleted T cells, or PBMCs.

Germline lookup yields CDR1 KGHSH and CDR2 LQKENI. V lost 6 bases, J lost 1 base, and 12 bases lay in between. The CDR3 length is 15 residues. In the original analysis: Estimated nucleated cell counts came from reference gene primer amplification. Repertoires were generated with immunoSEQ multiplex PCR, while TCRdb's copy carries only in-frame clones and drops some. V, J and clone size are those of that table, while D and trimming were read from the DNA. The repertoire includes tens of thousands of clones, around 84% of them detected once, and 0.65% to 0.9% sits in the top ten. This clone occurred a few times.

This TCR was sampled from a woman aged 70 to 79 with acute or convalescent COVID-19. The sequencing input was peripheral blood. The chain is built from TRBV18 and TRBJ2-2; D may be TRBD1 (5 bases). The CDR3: CASSQLTVNTGELFF. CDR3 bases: TGTGCCAGCTCCCAATTGACAGTGAACACCGGGGAGCTGTTTTTT.